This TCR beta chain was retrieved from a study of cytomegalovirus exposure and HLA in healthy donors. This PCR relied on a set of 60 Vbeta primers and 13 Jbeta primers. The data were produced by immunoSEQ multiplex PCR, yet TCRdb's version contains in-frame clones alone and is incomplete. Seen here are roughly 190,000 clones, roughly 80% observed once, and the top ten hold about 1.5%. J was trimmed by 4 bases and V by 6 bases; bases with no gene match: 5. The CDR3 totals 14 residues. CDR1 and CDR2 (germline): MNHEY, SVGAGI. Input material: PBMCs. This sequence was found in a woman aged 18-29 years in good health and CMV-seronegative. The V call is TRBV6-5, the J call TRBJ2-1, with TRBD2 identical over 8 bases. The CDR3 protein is CASRAGEGYNEQFF. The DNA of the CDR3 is TGTGCCAGCAGAGCGGGAGAGGGTTACAATGAGCAGTTCTTC.